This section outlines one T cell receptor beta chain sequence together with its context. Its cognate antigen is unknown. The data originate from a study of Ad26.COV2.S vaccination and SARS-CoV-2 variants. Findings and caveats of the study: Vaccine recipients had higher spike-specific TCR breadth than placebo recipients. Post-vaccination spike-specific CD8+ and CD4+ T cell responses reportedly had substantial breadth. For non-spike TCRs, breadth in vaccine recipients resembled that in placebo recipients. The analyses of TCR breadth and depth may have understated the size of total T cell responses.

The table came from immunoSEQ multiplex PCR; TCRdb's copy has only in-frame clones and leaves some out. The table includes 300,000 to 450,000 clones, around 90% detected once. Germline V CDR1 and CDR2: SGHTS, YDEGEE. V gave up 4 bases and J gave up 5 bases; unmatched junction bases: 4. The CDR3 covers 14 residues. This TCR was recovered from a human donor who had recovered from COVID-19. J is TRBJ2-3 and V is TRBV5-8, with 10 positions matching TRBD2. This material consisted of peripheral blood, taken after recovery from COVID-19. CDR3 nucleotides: TGTGCCAGCAGCACCGGACTAGCGGTAGATACGCAGTATTTT. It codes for CASSTGLAVDTQYF. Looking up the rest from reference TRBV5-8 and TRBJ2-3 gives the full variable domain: EAGVTQSPTHLIKTRGQQATLRCSPISGHTSVYWYQQALGLGLQFLLWYDEGEERNRGNFPPRFSGRQFPNYSSELNVNALELEDSALYLCASSTGLAVDTQYFGPGTRLTVL.